This T cell receptor beta chain was sequenced for a study of T cells after yellow fever vaccination. In the study overall: It was SMART-Seq v4 Ultra Low Input that prepared the fractions with low cell numbers. Study outcomes and limitations: Across the CD4 and CD8 compartments, a small share of clonotypes was present in both.

This clonotype was seen repeatedly, ten times or more. Its antigen is still unknown. A single record per CDR3 protein comes from TCRdb applying MiXCR to the 5' RACE reads. The table shows roughly 32,000 distinct CDR3 sequences, with 3.5% to 5% occurring only once. Material: CD8+ T cells sorted from PBMCs, obtained 5 days after the yellow fever booster vaccination. The origin of this receptor is a man aged 25 to 45 who received the YFV17D yellow fever vaccine.

CDR3 sequence reads: CASSQGQGTGEQYF. CDR3 DNA sequence: TGCGCCAGCAGCCAAGGACAGGGGACCGGCGAGCAGTACTTC. The chain is built from TRBV4-1 and TRBJ2-7, with 8 nucleotides matching TRBD1. This CDR3 has 14 residues. Germline CDR1 is MGHRA and CDR2 is YSYEKL. V gave up 1 base and J gave up 6 bases; unmatched junction bases: 5.